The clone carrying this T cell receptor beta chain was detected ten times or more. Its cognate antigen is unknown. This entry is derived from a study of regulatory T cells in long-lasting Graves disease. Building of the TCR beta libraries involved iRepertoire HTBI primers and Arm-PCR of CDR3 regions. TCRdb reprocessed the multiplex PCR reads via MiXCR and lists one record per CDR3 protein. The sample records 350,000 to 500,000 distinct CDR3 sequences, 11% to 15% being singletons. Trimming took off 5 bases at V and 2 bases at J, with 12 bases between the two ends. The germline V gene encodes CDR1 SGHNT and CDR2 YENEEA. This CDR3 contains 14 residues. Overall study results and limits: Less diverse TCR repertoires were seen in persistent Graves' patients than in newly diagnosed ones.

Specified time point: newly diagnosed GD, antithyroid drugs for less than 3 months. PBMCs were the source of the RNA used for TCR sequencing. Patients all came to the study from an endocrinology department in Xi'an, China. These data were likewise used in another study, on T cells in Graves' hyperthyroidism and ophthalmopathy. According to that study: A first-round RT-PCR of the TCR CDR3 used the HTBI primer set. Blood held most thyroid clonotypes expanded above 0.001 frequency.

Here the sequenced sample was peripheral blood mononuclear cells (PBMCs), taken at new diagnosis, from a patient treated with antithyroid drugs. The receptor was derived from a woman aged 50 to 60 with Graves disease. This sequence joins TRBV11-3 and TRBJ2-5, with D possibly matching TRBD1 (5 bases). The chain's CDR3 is CASSKDSLQETQYF. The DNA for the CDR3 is TGTGCCAGCAGCAAAGACAGCTTACAAGAGACCCAGTACTTC.